The 2 T cell receptor beta chains below come from one sample, sequenced in a study of cytomegalovirus exposure and HLA in healthy donors. The protocol was immunoSEQ multiplex PCR, while the TCRdb copy is restricted to in-frame clones and leaves out a portion. The sample lists 150,000 or so clones, roughly 80% occurring once. The source material was PBMCs. All receptors derive from a man aged 25 to 40 in good health and CMV-seropositive.

J is TRBJ2-3 and V is TRBV6-1, with 8 bases lining up with TRBD2. This CDR3 has 16 residues. In germline, CDR1 is MNHNS, CDR2 SASEGT. The J segment lost 7 bases and the V segment lost 0 bases, leaving 9 bases of the junction unmatched. The chain's CDR3 is CASSEARERGPYTQYF. The CDR3 coding sequence is TGTGCCAGCAGTGAAGCGCGGGAGCGGGGGCCTTATACGCAGTATTTT.

V and J are TRBV5-5 and TRBJ1-5; 7 nucleotides match TRBD1. In germline, CDR1 is SGHKS, CDR2 YYEKEE (reference sequence). There are 17 residues in the CDR3. The ends lost 2 bases at V and 7 bases at J; junction bases unmatched: 15. The CDR3 loop is CASSLRTGTSAGQPQHF. CDR3 in DNA: TGTGCCAGCAGCTTACGGACAGGAACCTCGGCGGGACAGCCCCAGCATTTT.